This is a list of T cell receptor beta chains from one sample in a study of neurological immune-mediated disorders. Using its own MiXCR run on the 5' RACE reads, TCRdb lists one record per CDR3 protein. The table lists over 75,000 distinct CDR3 sequences, nearly 6% of them singletons. Sequenced: PBMCs. These receptors all stem from a woman aged 55-69 years with multiple sclerosis. Each CDR3 is given with its conserved first and last residue. Each record gives: J gene, clone size, V gene, D gene, CDR3 DNA, CDR3 protein. The D gene is left open where the match is weak. The listing skips clone size in some rows; elsewhere it reads once, few, many or a size class.

TRBJ1-3	many	TRBV20-1	TRBD1	TGCAGTAAAAGGGACAGGGGTGGAAACACCATATATTTT	CSKRDRGGNTIYF
TRBJ1-1	many	TRBV3-1	NA	TGTGCCAGCAGCAAACAGCCCCTGAACACTGAAGCTTTCTTT	CASSKQPLNTEAFF
TRBJ1-2	many	TRBV6-5	NA	TGTGCCAGCGCTGTGGGAGGTTCTGGCTACACCTTC	CASAVGGSGYTF
TRBJ2-1	few	TRBV5-1	NA	TGCGCCAGCAGCTTCCGGGAGATATCCTACAATGAGCAGTTCTTC	CASSFREISYNEQFF
TRBJ2-2	many	TRBV7-2	TRBD1	TGTGCCAGCAGCTGGACAGGGCGCGGGGAGCTGTTTTTT	CASSWTGRGELFF
TRBJ2-1	many	TRBV5-1	TRBD2	TGCGCCACAAGCCGCGGGACTAGCGGGGTATACAATGAGCAGTTCTTC	CATSRGTSGVYNEQFF
TRBJ2-7	many	TRBV5-1	NA	TGCGCCAGCTCGGAGGGGGGGTCGTACTACGAGCAGTACTTC	CASSEGGSYYEQYF
TRBJ2-7	many	TRBV6-2/TRBV6-3	NA	TGTGCCAGCAGTAACAGTCGTTACGAGCAGTACTTC	CASSNSRYEQYF
TRBJ2-5	NA	TRBV20-1	TRBD2	TGCAGTGCTTACCCCCTAGCGGGGGTCCGAGAGACCCAGTACTTC	CSAYPLAGVRETQYF
TRBJ2-7	many	TRBV5-1	NA	TGCGCCAGCAGCCCGGAAGGGGGGCTCTCCTACGAGCAGTACTTC	CASSPEGGLSYEQYF
TRBJ2-2	many	TRBV6-5	TRBD1	TGTGCCAGCCACAGGGGGCCGGGATCCAGAAACACCGGGGAGCTGTTTTTT	CASHRGPGSRNTGELFF
TRBJ2-5	many	TRBV11-2	NA	TGTGCCAGCAGCTTATCGGGGAACAGGGAAAAGTACTTC	CASSLSGNREKYF
TRBJ1-2	many	TRBV5-1	NA	TGCGCCAGCAGCTTGGTTGGCTATGGCTACACCTTC	CASSLVGYGYTF
TRBJ2-7	few	TRBV20-1	NA	TGCAGTGCCCGGGACGACTACGAGCAGTACTTC	CSARDDYEQYF
TRBJ2-7	many	TRBV14	NA	TGTGCCAGCAGCCAAGATCTCGGTTACGAGCAGTACTTC	CASSQDLGYEQYF
TRBJ1-2	many	TRBV18	NA	TGTGCCAGCTCACCACAATTCGCGAGTGGCTATGGCTACACCTTC	CASSPQFASGYGYTF
TRBJ2-5	many	TRBV28	TRBD1	TGTGCCAGCAGAGGTCGACAGGGCGCCTTCCAAGAGACCCAGTACTTC	CASRGRQGAFQETQYF
TRBJ2-7	many	TRBV7-9	TRBD1	TGTGCCAGCAGCCCCGGACAGGGGATAGGCGAGCAGTACTTC	CASSPGQGIGEQYF
TRBJ2-3	few	TRBV7-2	NA	TGTGCCAGCAGCTTAGTCCCCCCCAGCTGGGGGAAAATCACAGATACGCAGTATTTT	CASSLVPPSWGKITDTQYF
TRBJ1-1	many	TRBV20-1	TRBD1	TGCAGTGCCAGCCAACAGGGGAGGAACACTGAAGCTTTCTTT	CSASQQGRNTEAFF
TRBJ2-3	few	TRBV30	NA	TGTGCCTGGAGACTTGATGGGGGGACAGATACGCAGTATTTT	CAWRLDGGTDTQYF
TRBJ2-7	many	TRBV20-1	TRBD1	TGCAGTGCTCCACCAGGGACAGTCAACCTCGCCTACGAGCAGTACTTC	CSAPPGTVNLAYEQYF
TRBJ1-2	many	TRBV12-3/TRBV12-4	TRBD1	TGTGCCAGCAGTTTACCGTCTAGACAGGGGGCTAACTATGGCTACACCTTC	CASSLPSRQGANYGYTF
TRBJ1-5	NA	TRBV6-6	NA	TGTGCCAGCATTGACCGGGACACCCATCAGCCCCAGCATTTT	CASIDRDTHQPQHF
TRBJ1-5	many	TRBV4-1	NA	TGCGCCAGCAGCCAAATTGACGGATGGACATGGCCCCAGCATTTT	CASSQIDGWTWPQHF
TRBJ2-1	many	TRBV5-1	TRBD2	TGCGCCAGCAGCTTCTGGGGGGGAGGGAATGAGCAGTTCTTC	CASSFWGGGNEQFF
TRBJ2-1	many	TRBV7-9	NA	TGTGCCAGCAGCCGGGACACCTCCTACAATGAGCAGTTCTTC	CASSRDTSYNEQFF